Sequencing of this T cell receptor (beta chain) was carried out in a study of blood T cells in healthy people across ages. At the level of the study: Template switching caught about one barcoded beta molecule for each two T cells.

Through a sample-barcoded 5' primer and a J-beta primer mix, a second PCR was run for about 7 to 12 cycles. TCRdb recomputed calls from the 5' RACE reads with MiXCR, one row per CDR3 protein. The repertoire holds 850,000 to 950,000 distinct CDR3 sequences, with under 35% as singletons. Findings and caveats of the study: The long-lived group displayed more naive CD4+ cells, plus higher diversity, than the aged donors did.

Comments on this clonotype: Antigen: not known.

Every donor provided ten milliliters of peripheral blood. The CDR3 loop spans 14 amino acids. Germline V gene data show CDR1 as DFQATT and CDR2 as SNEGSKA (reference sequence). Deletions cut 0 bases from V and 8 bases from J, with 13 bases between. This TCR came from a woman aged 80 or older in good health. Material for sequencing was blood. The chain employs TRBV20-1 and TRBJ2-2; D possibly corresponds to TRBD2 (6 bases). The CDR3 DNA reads TGCAGTGCTAGAGAGACTAGTAGGCAGGGGGAGCTGTTTTTT. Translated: CSARETSRQGELFF.